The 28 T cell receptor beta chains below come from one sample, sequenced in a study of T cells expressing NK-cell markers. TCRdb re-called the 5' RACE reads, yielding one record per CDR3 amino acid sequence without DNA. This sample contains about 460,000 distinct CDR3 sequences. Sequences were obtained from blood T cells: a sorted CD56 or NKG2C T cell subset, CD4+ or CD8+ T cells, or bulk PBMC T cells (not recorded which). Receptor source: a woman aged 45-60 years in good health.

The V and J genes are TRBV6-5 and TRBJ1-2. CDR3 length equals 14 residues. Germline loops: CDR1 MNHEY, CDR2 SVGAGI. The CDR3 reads CASSYSNHLGGYTF.

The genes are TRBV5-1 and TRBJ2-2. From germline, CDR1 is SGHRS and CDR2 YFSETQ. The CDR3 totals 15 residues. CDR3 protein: CASSLATANTGELFF.

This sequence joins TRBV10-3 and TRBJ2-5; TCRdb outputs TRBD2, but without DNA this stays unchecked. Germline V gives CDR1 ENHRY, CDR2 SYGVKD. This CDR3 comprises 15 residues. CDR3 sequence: CATASGRGDQETQYF.

CDR3 sequence reads: CASSTSGFSYEQYF. The V call is TRBV28, the J call TRBJ2-7; without DNA, the TCRdb call of TRBD2 cannot be checked. The germline V gene encodes CDR1 MDHEN and CDR2 SYDVKM. The CDR3 spans 14 residues.

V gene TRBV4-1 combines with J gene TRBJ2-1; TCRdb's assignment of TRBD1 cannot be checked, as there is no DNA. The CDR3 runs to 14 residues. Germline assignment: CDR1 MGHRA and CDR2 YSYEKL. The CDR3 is CASSQETGPREQFF.

CDR3 sequence reads: CSASSADRDNQPQHF. The chain employs TRBV20-1 and TRBJ1-5; TCRdb's D gene call, TRBD1, goes unchecked for lack of DNA. The CDR3 runs 15 residues. Germline lookup yields CDR1 DFQATT and CDR2 SNEGSKA (reference sequence).

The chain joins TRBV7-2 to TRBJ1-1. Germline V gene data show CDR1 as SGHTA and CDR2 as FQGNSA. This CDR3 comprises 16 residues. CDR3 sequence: CASSSAVRVMNTEAFF. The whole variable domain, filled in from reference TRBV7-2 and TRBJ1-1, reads GAGVSQSPSNKVTEKGKDVELRCDPISGHTALYWYRQSLGQGLEFLIYFQGNSAPDKSGLPSDRFSAERTGGSVSTLTIQRTQQEDSAVYLCASSSAVRVMNTEAFFGQGTRLTVV.

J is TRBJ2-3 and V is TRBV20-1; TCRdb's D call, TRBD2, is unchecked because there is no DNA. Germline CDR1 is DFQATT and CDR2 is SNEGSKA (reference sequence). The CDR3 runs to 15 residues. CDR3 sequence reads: CSASGFAGGVDTQYF.

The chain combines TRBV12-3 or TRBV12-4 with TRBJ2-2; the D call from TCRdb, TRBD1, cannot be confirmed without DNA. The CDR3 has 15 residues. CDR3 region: CASSETGKNTGELFF.

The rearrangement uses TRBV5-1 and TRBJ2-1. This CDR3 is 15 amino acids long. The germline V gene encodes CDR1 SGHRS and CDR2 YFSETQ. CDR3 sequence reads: CASSFGSATYNEQFF.

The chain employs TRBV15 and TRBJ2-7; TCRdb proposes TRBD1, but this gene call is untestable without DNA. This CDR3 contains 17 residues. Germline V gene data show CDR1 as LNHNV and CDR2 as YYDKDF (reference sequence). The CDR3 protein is CATSPLLGGGSSYEQYF.

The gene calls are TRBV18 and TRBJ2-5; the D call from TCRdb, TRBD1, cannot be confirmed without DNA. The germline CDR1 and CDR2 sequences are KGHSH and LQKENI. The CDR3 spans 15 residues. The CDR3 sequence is CASSPPGTGQETQYF.

The CDR3 reads CASSRWTGTSDNEQFF. The chain has TRBV12-3 or TRBV12-4 and TRBJ2-1; TCRdb names TRBD2, which stays unverified in the absence of DNA. The CDR3 length is 16 residues.

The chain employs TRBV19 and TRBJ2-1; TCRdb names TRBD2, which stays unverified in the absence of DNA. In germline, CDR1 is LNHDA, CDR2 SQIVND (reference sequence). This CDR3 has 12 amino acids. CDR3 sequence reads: CATLAGYNEQFF.

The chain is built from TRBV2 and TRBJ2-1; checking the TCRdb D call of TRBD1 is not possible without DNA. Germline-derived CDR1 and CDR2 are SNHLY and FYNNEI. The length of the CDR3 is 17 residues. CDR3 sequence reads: CASIRGTPGGFVNEQFF. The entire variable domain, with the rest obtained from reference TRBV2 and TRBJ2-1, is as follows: EPEVTQTPSHQVTQMGQEVILRCVPISNHLYFYWYRQILGQKVEFLVSFYNNEISEKSEIFDDQFSVERPDGSNFTLKIRSTKLEDSAMYFCASIRGTPGGFVNEQFFGPGTRLTVL.

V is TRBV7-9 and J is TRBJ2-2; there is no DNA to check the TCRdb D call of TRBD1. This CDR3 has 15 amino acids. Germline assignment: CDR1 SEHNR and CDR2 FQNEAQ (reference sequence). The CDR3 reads CASRRDRAALGELFF.

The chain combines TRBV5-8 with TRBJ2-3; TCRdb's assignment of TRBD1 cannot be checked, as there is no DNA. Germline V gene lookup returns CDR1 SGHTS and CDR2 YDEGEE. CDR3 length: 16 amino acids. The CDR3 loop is CASSSLRGHGTDTQYF.

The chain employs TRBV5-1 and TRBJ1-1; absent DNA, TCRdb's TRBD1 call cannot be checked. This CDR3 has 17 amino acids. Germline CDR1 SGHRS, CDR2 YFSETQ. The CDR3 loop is CASSSSGTGGKNTEAFF.

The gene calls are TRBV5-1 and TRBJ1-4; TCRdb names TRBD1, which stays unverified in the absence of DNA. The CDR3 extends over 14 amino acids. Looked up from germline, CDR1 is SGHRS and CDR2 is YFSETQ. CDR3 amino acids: CASSLQADNEKLFF.

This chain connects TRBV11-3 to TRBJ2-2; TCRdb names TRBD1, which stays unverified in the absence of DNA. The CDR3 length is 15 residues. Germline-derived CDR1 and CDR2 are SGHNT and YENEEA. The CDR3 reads CASSPIDRFTGELFF. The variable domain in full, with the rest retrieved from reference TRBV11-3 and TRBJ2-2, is EAGVVQSPRYKIIEKKQPVAFWCNPISGHNTLYWYLQNLGQGPELLIRYENEEAVDDSQLPKDRFSAERLKGVDSTLKIQPAELGDSAVYLCASSPIDRFTGELFFGEGSRLTVL.

The CDR3 sequence: CASSLLGLAGVRTGELFF. V and J are TRBV27 and TRBJ2-2; TCRdb gives TRBD2 as the D gene, but with no DNA this cannot be confirmed. This CDR3 spans 18 amino acids. CDR1 and CDR2 (germline): MNHEY, SMNVEV (reference sequence).

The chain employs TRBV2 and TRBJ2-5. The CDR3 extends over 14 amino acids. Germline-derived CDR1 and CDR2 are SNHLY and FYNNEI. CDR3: CASSESGYQETQYF.

The CDR3: CASSLDSGSPSTDTQYF. The J gene is TRBJ2-3, the V gene TRBV7-8; absent DNA, TCRdb's TRBD2 call cannot be checked. The CDR3 contains 17 residues. The germline V gene has CDR1 SGHVS and CDR2 FQNEAQ.

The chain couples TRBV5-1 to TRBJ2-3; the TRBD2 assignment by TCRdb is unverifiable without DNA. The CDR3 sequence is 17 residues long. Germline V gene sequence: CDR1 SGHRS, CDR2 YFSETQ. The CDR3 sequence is CASSVGLAGLPGDTQYF.

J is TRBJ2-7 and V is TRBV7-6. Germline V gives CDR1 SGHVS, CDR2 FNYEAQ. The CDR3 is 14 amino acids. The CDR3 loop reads CASSFGVAAYEQYF.

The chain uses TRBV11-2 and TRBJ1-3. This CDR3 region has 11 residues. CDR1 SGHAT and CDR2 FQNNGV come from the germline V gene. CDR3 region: CACYSGNTIYF.

The CDR3 sequence is CASSESAGGEAFF. The V gene is TRBV10-1, the J gene TRBJ1-1. This CDR3 has 13 amino acids. From germline, CDR1 is WNHNN and CDR2 SYGVQD (reference sequence).

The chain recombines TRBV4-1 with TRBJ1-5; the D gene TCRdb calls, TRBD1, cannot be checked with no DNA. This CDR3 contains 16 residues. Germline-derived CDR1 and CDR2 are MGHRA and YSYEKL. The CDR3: CASSLVKTDSNQPQHF.